The 8 T cell receptor beta chains below come from one sample, sequenced in a study of T cell responses to AZD1222 COVID-19 vaccine. Method: immunoSEQ multiplex PCR; TCRdb's copy keeps in-frame clones and lacks some. The top ten clones hold 21% of a sample with about 19,000 clones, around 81% of them seen once. The material was peripheral blood, obtained 28 days after the second AZD1222 dose. Every receptor here comes from an adult who received the AZD1222 COVID-19 vaccine.

This chain joins TRBV4-3 and TRBJ1-2; weak D call: TRBD1 (5 bases). This CDR3 has 16 amino acids. Germline V gene sequence: CDR1 LGHNA, CDR2 YSLEER. The V end was cut by 0 bases, the J end by 2 bases, with 13 bases between. The CDR3 spells CASSQDWGRENYGYTF. In DNA, the CDR3 is TGCGCCAGCAGCCAAGATTGGGGCAGGGAGAACTATGGCTACACCTTC.

This chain joins TRBV15 and TRBJ1-1; D is unclear. The CDR3 has 16 amino acids. The V gene lost 2 bases and the J gene lost 1 base, with 14 bases spanning the gap. Germline CDR1 reads LNHNV; CDR2 reads YYDKDF (reference sequence). As DNA, the CDR3 is TGTGCCACCAGCAGATCAAGAGGAACGCGGAACACTGAAGCTTTCTTT. Translated, it gives CATSRSRGTRNTEAFF.

This clone was counted a few times. The genes are TRBV6-5 and TRBJ1-6, with D unresolved. In germline, CDR1 is MNHEY, CDR2 SVGAGI. Trimming shortened V by 2 bases and J by 6 bases, and 8 bases separated the two germline ends. The CDR3 loop spans 14 amino acids. The CDR3 nucleotides are TGTGCCAGCAGTTACGAGGGTGGTAATTCACCCCTCCACTTT. Translation: CASSYEGGNSPLHF.

This CDR3 is CASSEGTSYEQYF. Written as DNA, the CDR3 is TGCGCCAGCAGCGAAGGTACCTCCTACGAGCAGTACTTC. The chain recombines TRBV5-1 with TRBJ2-7, with no clear D. The germline V gene encodes CDR1 SGHRS and CDR2 YFSETQ. This CDR3 is built from 13 residues. Trimming took off 4 bases at V and 0 bases at J, with 8 bases between the two ends. Looking up the rest from reference TRBV5-1 and TRBJ2-7 gives the full variable domain: KAGVTQTPRYLIKTRGQQVTLSCSPISGHRSVSWYQQTPGQGLQFLFEYFSETQRNKGNFPGRFSGRQFSNSRSEMNVSTLELGDSALYLCASSEGTSYEQYFGPGTRLTVT.

The chain uses TRBV28 and TRBJ1-1; no clear D gene. Trimming removed 2 bases from V and 3 bases from J, with 7 bases in between. CDR1 MDHEN and CDR2 SYDVKM come from the germline V gene. The CDR3 totals 13 residues. CDR3: CASSLDPYTEAFF. CDR3 in DNA: TGTGCCAGCAGTTTAGACCCTTACACTGAAGCTTTCTTT.

The chain is built from TRBV19 and TRBJ2-1, with 8 nucleotides matching TRBD2. Germline loops: CDR1 LNHDA, CDR2 SQIVND (reference sequence). There are 15 residues in the CDR3. The trim removed 6 bases at V and 8 bases at J, leaving 12 bases unmatched. The CDR3 here is CASRGPGTRWDEQFF. CDR3 nucleotides: TGTGCCAGTAGGGGCCCGGGGACTAGATGGGATGAGCAGTTCTTC.

Notes on this clone: The sample holds other DNA sequences that translate to the same CDR3. The chain uses TRBV7-2 and TRBJ2-6; D ambiguous. Deletions cut 5 bases from V and 0 bases from J, with 5 bases between. This CDR3 has 14 residues. Germline assignment: CDR1 SGHTA and CDR2 FQGNSA. The DNA for the CDR3 is TGTGCCAGCAGCCCAAACTCTGGGGCCAACGTCCTGACTTTC. Translation: CASSPNSGANVLTF.

The rearrangement uses TRBV30 and TRBJ1-4, with unresolved D. The CDR3 runs to 14 residues. Deletions cut 3 bases from V and 0 bases from J, with 8 bases between. CDR1 is GTSNPN, CDR2 SVGIG, per germline (reference sequence). CDR3: CAWSVIATNEKLFF. The CDR3 nucleotides read TGTGCCTGGAGCGTGATTGCAACTAATGAAAAACTGTTTTTT.